The present T cell receptor (beta chain) was sequenced within a study of response to subunit inactivated influenza vaccine. Whole-study results and caveats: Authors suggested few new T cells are recruited by each seasonal influenza vaccination.

TCRdb re-derived calls from the RT-PCR reads in MiXCR, one entry per CDR3 protein. The sample holds 450,000 to 600,000 distinct CDR3 sequences, about 8% seen once. Trimming took off 6 bases at V and 8 bases at J, with 28 bases between the two ends. This CDR3 is built from 16 residues. Germline V gene sequence: CDR1 DFQATT, CDR2 SNEGSKA (reference sequence). This clonotype has only a few counts. What it binds is not known. The chain is built from TRBV20-1 and TRBJ1-2; a weak D match, TRBD1 (5 bases). The TCR comes from a man aged 45 to 75 who received an inactivated influenza vaccine. This specimen was PBMCs from blood, taken 23 to 25 months after vaccination. In DNA form, the CDR3 reads TGCAGTGCCCCCTCGGGCGGGCCAGGGAGAATGGGCGGCTACACCTTC. Translating it yields CSAPSGGPGRMGGYTF.